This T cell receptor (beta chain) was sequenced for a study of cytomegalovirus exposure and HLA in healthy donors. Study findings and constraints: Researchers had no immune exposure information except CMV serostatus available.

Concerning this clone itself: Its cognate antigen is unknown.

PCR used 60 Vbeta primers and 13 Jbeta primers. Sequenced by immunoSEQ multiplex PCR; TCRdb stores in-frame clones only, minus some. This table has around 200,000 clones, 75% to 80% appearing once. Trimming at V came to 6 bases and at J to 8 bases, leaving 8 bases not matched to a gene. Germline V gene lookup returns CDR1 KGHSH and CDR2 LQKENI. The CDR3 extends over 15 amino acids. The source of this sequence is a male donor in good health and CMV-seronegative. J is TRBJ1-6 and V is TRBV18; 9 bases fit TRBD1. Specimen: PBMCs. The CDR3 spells CASSPRTGEDSPLHF. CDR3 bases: TGTGCCAGCTCTCCCAGGACAGGGGAAGATTCACCCCTCCACTTT.